A selection of T cell receptor beta chains follows, all from one sample in a study of identical twins. TCRdb re-analysed the 5' RACE reads in MiXCR, keeping a single row per CDR3 protein. The sample comprises 150,000 or so distinct CDR3 sequences, 3% to 4.5% of which are singletons, and around 8% rests with the top ten. Sample: memory T cells sorted from blood. The receptors stem from a man between 18 and 29 years old in good health. Both conserved end residues are part of each CDR3. Fields, in order: J gene, clone size, D gene, V gene, CDR3 DNA, CDR3 protein. D genes are given only for firm matches. Clone size appears in some rows only: once, few, many, or a class for an expanded clone.

j_gene: TRBJ2-1
abundance: many
d_gene: NA
v_gene: TRBV7-9
CDR3nt: TGTGCCAGCAGCTGGGACCCTAATGAGCAGTTCTTC
CDR3aa: CASSWDPNEQFF

j_gene: TRBJ2-2
abundance: many
d_gene: NA
v_gene: TRBV20-1
CDR3nt: TGCAGTGCTAGGGCAGGGTCGGGCACCGGGGAGCTGTTTTTT
CDR3aa: CSARAGSGTGELFF

j_gene: TRBJ1-2
abundance: many
d_gene: NA
v_gene: TRBV3-1
CDR3nt: TGTGCCAGCAGCCAAGTTGGGGGGGAGGCGAATGGCTACACCTTC
CDR3aa: CASSQVGGEANGYTF

j_gene: TRBJ2-7
abundance: many
d_gene: NA
v_gene: TRBV5-1
CDR3nt: TGCGCCAGCACCCATCTCCAGGGACGGGGCTACGAGCAGTACTTC
CDR3aa: CASTHLQGRGYEQYF

j_gene: TRBJ2-3
abundance: many
d_gene: NA
v_gene: TRBV2
CDR3nt: TGTGCCAGCAGGGGGGACCTCACAGATACGCAGTATTTT
CDR3aa: CASRGDLTDTQYF

j_gene: TRBJ2-1
abundance: many
d_gene: TRBD2
v_gene: TRBV27
CDR3nt: TGTGCCAGCGGTGATACGGGAGGGCCCCGCAATGAGCAGTTCTTC
CDR3aa: CASGDTGGPRNEQFF

j_gene: TRBJ2-2
abundance: many
d_gene: TRBD2
v_gene: TRBV7-3
CDR3nt: TGTGCCAGCAGCTTAAGGCGGACGGCGGGAGGGGTAGGCAGGGAGAACACCGGGGAGCTGTTTTTT
CDR3aa: CASSLRRTAGGVGRENTGELFF

j_gene: TRBJ2-4
abundance: many
d_gene: NA
v_gene: TRBV19
CDR3nt: TGTGCCAGTAGTATTGCCAAAAACATTCAGTACTTC
CDR3aa: CASSIAKNIQYF

j_gene: TRBJ2-2
abundance: many
d_gene: TRBD1
v_gene: TRBV4-3
CDR3nt: TGCGCCAGCAGCCAAGATCCGAGACAGGGGGCCGGGCTGTTTTTT
CDR3aa: CASSQDPRQGAGLFF

j_gene: TRBJ2-5
abundance: NA
d_gene: NA
v_gene: TRBV29-1
CDR3nt: TGCAGCGTTGGTATGAGACTAGGAGAGACCCAGTACTTC
CDR3aa: CSVGMRLGETQYF

j_gene: TRBJ2-1
abundance: many
d_gene: NA
v_gene: TRBV15
CDR3nt: TGTGCCACCAGCAGACCCCCGGGGGAATACAATGAGCAGTTCTTC
CDR3aa: CATSRPPGEYNEQFF

j_gene: TRBJ1-4
abundance: many
d_gene: NA
v_gene: TRBV7-9
CDR3nt: TGTGCCAGCAGCTTAGCCACAGGAGGAACTAATGAAAAACTGTTTTTT
CDR3aa: CASSLATGGTNEKLFF

j_gene: TRBJ1-1
abundance: many
d_gene: NA
v_gene: TRBV5-1
CDR3nt: TGCGCCAGCAGCCCCATCACAGGGAACACTGAAGCTTTCTTT
CDR3aa: CASSPITGNTEAFF

j_gene: TRBJ2-5
abundance: many
d_gene: TRBD1
v_gene: TRBV7-7
CDR3nt: TGTGCCAGCAGCGCGGACAGGAGAGAGACCCAGTACTTC
CDR3aa: CASSADRRETQYF

j_gene: TRBJ2-4
abundance: many
d_gene: TRBD1
v_gene: TRBV20-1
CDR3nt: TGCAGTGTCCACAGGGGGCTGAGAAACATTCAGTACTTC
CDR3aa: CSVHRGLRNIQYF

j_gene: TRBJ2-3
abundance: many
d_gene: NA
v_gene: TRBV7-2
CDR3nt: TGTGCCAGCAGCCCGACCAGGGGCGCAGATACGCAGTATTTT
CDR3aa: CASSPTRGADTQYF

j_gene: TRBJ2-5
abundance: NA
d_gene: TRBD2
v_gene: TRBV28
CDR3nt: TGTGCCAGCAGGGACTACGGGACTAGCGGGAGGGGGGGGACCCAGTACTTC
CDR3aa: CASRDYGTSGRGGTQYF

j_gene: TRBJ2-7
abundance: few
d_gene: TRBD1
v_gene: TRBV20-1
CDR3nt: TGCAGTGCTAGAACCCCCACAGGGGTGCCCTACGAGCAGTACTTC
CDR3aa: CSARTPTGVPYEQYF

j_gene: TRBJ2-5
abundance: many
d_gene: NA
v_gene: TRBV5-1
CDR3nt: TGCGCCAGCAGCAGGGGAGAGACCCAGTACTTC
CDR3aa: CASSRGETQYF

j_gene: TRBJ2-3
abundance: many
d_gene: NA
v_gene: TRBV4-3
CDR3nt: TGCGCCAGCAGCCAAGCCGCCACGGATACGCAGTATTTT
CDR3aa: CASSQAATDTQYF

j_gene: TRBJ2-1
abundance: many
d_gene: NA
v_gene: TRBV5-5
CDR3nt: TGTGCCAGCAGCCCCTTTAAGCTGGACGCGGAGCAGTTCTTC
CDR3aa: CASSPFKLDAEQFF

j_gene: TRBJ1-1
abundance: many
d_gene: NA
v_gene: TRBV7-9
CDR3nt: TGTGCCAGCAGCCACTTGGGACACACGAACACTGAAGCTTTCTTT
CDR3aa: CASSHLGHTNTEAFF

j_gene: TRBJ2-1
abundance: many
d_gene: NA
v_gene: TRBV12-3/TRBV12-4
CDR3nt: TGTGCCAGCAGTTTGCGGCGGGGGCAGTTCTTC
CDR3aa: CASSLRRGQFF

j_gene: TRBJ1-4
abundance: many
d_gene: NA
v_gene: TRBV20-1
CDR3nt: TGCAGTGCTCTAGACAGGCGGAGGAATGAAAAACTGTTTTTT
CDR3aa: CSALDRRRNEKLFF

j_gene: TRBJ2-2
abundance: many
d_gene: NA
v_gene: TRBV6-5
CDR3nt: TGTGCCAGCAGTTACCGACAGGGAGGGGTTTTAGCGGTCACCGGGGAGCTGTTTTTT
CDR3aa: CASSYRQGGVLAVTGELFF

j_gene: TRBJ2-1
abundance: many
d_gene: TRBD1
v_gene: TRBV28
CDR3nt: TGTGCCAGTACTAGGACAGGGGAGTACAATGAGCAGTTCTTC
CDR3aa: CASTRTGEYNEQFF

j_gene: TRBJ1-5
abundance: few
d_gene: TRBD1
v_gene: TRBV7-8
CDR3nt: TGTGCCACCTCGACAGGGGTATACCAGCCCCAGCATTTT
CDR3aa: CATSTGVYQPQHF

j_gene: TRBJ2-3
abundance: NA
d_gene: TRBD2
v_gene: TRBV20-1
CDR3nt: TGCAGTGCTACTTCACCGGGACTAGCGGGAGGGCCTGTAGATACGCAGTATTTT
CDR3aa: CSATSPGLAGGPVDTQYF

j_gene: TRBJ1-2
abundance: many
d_gene: NA
v_gene: TRBV6-5
CDR3nt: TGTGCCAGCAGTTCACGGGACGGAGATGGCTACACCTTC
CDR3aa: CASSSRDGDGYTF

j_gene: TRBJ2-1
abundance: once
d_gene: TRBD2
v_gene: TRBV5-4
CDR3nt: TGTGCCAGCAGCACCGGGACTAGCGTTAATGAGCAGTTCTTC
CDR3aa: CASSTGTSVNEQFF

j_gene: TRBJ1-1
abundance: few
d_gene: NA
v_gene: TRBV2
CDR3nt: TGTGCCAGCAGCCGGGGGATACGGTCTGAAGCTTTCTTT
CDR3aa: CASSRGIRSEAFF

j_gene: TRBJ2-3
abundance: many
d_gene: TRBD2
v_gene: TRBV6-4
CDR3nt: TGTGCCAGCAGTGAAAGGCTAGCGGTTAGCACAGATACGCAGTATTTT
CDR3aa: CASSERLAVSTDTQYF

j_gene: TRBJ2-2
abundance: many
d_gene: NA
v_gene: TRBV6-2/TRBV6-3
CDR3nt: TGTGCCAGCAGTTCCCCCGTAGCCCCCACAGGGGAGCTGTTTTTT
CDR3aa: CASSSPVAPTGELFF

j_gene: TRBJ2-5
abundance: NA
d_gene: NA
v_gene: TRBV19
CDR3nt: TGTGCCGCGAAGTCGGGAGTTGGGGCAGAGACCCAGTACTTC
CDR3aa: CAAKSGVGAETQYF